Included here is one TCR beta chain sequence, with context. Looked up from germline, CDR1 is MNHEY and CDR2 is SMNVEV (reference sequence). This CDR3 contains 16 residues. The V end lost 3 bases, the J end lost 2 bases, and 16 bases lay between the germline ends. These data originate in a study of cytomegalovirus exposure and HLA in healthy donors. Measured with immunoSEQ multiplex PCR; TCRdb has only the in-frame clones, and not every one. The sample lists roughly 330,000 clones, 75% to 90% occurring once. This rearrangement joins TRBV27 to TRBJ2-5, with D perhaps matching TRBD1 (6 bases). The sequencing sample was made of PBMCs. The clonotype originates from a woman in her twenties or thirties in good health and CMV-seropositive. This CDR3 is CASSFRRLGAQETQYF. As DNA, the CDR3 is TGTGCCAGCAGTTTCCGGCGTTTGGGGGCACAAGAGACCCAGTACTTC.